The T cell receptor (beta chain) under discussion was sequenced for a study of regulatory T cells in long-lasting Graves disease (dated by TCRdb to about 2021). Turning to the overall study: Persistent Graves' disease was defined as persistently positive TSH receptor autoantibodies together with antithyroid drug treatment for over 5 years. Persistent Graves' disease patients were compared with newly diagnosed Graves' disease patients by peripheral blood TCR sequencing and RNA sequencing. The study was conducted in China and was registered as a clinical trial. A total of around 35 samples underwent TCR sequencing, from some 13 patients with persistent Graves' disease and 20 or so patients with newly diagnosed Graves' disease. Persistent Graves' disease patients in the clinical cohort had taken antithyroid drugs for 9 to 11 years on average.

The intended sense of this specimen's time point label: persistent/refractory GD, antithyroid drugs over 5 years with positive TRAb. For both TCR sequencing and RNA sequencing, RNA was extracted from PBMCs in TRIzol. The diagnosis of Graves' disease was made according to American Thyroid Association guidelines. Recruitment of patients was carried out at an endocrinology department in Xi'an, China. Each patient gave about 10 milliliters of peripheral blood, collected in an EDTA anticoagulant tube. Ficoll Paque Plus density gradient separation was used to isolate PBMCs, and no further T cell sorting was performed. An Agilent 2100 Bioanalyzer and agarose gel were used to assess RNA quality, and a NanoDrop 2000 was used to measure RNA concentration. The investigation overall reported the following: Compared with newly diagnosed patients, persistent Graves' disease patients had lower TCR Shannon entropy and fewer highly expanded clones, which suggests clonal expansion. Only peripheral blood was studied, because thyroid tissue, the primary lesion, was inaccessible. Sequencing and analysis were restricted to the TCR beta chain. TRBV28, TRBJ1-2 and TRBJ2-5 were preferentially used in persistent disease, while TRBV20-1 and TRBJ2-1 were favored in newly diagnosed disease. Persistent patients shared more public clonotypes among themselves (more than 2,500) than newly diagnosed patients did (over 950). As a limitation, the authors acknowledged that the small sample size may reduce accuracy.

Libraries were constructed by multiplex PCR. TCRdb shows the sequencer as Illumina HiSeq 4000. To build TCR beta libraries, CDR3 regions were amplified by Arm-PCR using iRepertoire HTBI primers. Before sequencing, the PCR products underwent gel purification. The paper's processing steps were these. Gene usage analysis of CDR3 amino acid clonotypes relied on the approximately 60 TRBV and 15 or so TRBJ segments identified across samples. Filtered high-quality paired reads were merged into contigs using COPE and FqMerger. BLAST was used to align contigs to the IMGT TRBV, TRBD and TRBJ reference genes, and CDR3 was defined following IMGT. Clonotypes above 0.1% frequency were classified as highly expanded clones. Shannon entropy served as the measure of repertoire diversity, while the Gini coefficient captured V-J evenness. Clonotypes shared by more than one individual were considered public. Using fastp at Q25 and MiXCR, TCRdb reprocessed the public reads and kept productive beta chains. Merged by CDR3 protein, the rows form single entries marked with the most common genes and DNA. The V and J calls come from TCRdb's annotation, not from the publication. The sample profile shows a few hundred thousand distinct CDR3 sequences; less than 25% of them were found once. Roughly 28% of the sample belongs to the ten largest clones.

This clonotype was counted a few times. No antigen is known for it. Qualities for individual bases were not recorded, and no much larger clone is one base off. As encoded in the germline V gene, CDR1 is MNHNS while CDR2 is SASEGT. The CDR3, from cysteine to phenylalanine, totals 17 residues. The read is trimmed to its CDR3 DNA, 51 bases read in frame from base 1. V loses 6 bases of germline sequence and J loses 4 bases, and the interval between the two ends is 24 bases. The sequences come from peripheral blood mononuclear cells (PBMCs), collected when the disease was refractory, from a patient treated with antithyroid drugs. This TCR came from a female donor with Graves disease. The rearrangement joined TRBV6-1 to TRBJ1-2, and possibly TRBD1, on 5 matching bases. The CDR3 loop reads CASSLNSLDTTSYGYTF. The DNA sequence is TGTGCCAGCAGCTTAAATTCGTTGGACACGACATCCTATGGCTACACCTTC.